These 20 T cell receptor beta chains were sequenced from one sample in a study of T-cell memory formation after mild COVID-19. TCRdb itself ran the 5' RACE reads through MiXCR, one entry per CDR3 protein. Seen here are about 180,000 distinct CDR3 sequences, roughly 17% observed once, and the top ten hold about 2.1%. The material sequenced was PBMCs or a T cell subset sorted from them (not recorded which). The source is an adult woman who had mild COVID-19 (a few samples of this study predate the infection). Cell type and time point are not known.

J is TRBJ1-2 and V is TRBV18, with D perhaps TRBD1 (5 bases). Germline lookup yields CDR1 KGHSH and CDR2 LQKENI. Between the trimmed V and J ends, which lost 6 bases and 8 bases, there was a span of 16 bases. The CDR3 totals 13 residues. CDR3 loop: CASSLDRLRGYTF. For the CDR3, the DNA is TGTGCCAGCTCCCTCGACAGACTCCGAGGCTACACCTTC.

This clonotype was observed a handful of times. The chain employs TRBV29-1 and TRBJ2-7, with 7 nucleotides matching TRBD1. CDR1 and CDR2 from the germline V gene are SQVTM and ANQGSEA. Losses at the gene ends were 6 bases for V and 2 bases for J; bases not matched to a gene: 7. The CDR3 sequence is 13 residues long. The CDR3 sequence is CSVLTGRTYEQYF. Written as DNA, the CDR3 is TGCAGCGTCTTGACAGGGCGGACCTACGAGCAGTACTTC.

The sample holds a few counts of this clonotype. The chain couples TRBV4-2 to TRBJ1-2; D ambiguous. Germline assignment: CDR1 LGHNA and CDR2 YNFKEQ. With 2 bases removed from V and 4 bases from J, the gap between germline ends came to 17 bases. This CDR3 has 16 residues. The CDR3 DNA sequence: TGTGCCAGCAGCCAAAGTGAGCAGGAGTCTCGCTATGGCTACACCTTC. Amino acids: CASSQSEQESRYGYTF.

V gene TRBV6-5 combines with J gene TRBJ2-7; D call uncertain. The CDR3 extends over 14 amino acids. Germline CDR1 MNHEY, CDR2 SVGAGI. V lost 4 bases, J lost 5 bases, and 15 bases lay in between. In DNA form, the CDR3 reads TGTGCCAGCAGTTCCTCGTCTAGTCGCCACGAGCAGTACTTC. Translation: CASSSSSSRHEQYF.

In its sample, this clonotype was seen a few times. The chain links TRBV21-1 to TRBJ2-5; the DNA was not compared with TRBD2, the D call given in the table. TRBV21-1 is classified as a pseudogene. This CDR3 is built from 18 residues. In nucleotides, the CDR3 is TGTGCCAGCAGCTCGCCAGGGGCTAGCGGGGGGGCGAAAGAGACCCAGTACTTC. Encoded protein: CASSSPGASGGAKETQYF.

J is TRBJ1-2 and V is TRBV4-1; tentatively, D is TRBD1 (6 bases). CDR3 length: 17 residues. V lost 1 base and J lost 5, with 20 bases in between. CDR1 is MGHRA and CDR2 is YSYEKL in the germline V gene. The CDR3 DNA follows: TGCGCCAGCAGCCAAGCCGCAGGACAGCCGGCGATATATGGCTACACCTTC. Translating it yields CASSQAAGQPAIYGYTF.

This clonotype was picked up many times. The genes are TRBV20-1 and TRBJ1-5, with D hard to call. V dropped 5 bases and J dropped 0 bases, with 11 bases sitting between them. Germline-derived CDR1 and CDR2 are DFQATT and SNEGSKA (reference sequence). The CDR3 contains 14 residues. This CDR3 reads CSARPDYSNQPQHF. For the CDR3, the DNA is TGCAGTGCTCGACCCGATTATAGCAATCAGCCCCAGCATTTT.

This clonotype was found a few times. Here the CDR3 DNA reads TGTGCCAGCAGCATAGGTCGGAACACTGAAGCTTTCTTT. Protein: CASSIGRNTEAFF. The genes are TRBV11-2 and TRBJ1-1; D call uncertain. The V end was cut by 5 bases, the J end by 1 base, with 8 bases between. The CDR3 totals 13 residues. Per the germline V gene, CDR1 is SGHAT and CDR2 is FQNNGV.

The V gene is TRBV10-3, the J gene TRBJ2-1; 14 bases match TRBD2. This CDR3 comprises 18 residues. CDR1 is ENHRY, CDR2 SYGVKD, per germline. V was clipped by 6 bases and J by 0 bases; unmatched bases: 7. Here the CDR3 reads CAISRTSGRTDSYNEQFF. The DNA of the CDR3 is TGTGCCATCAGCAGGACTAGCGGGAGGACCGACTCCTACAATGAGCAGTTCTTC.

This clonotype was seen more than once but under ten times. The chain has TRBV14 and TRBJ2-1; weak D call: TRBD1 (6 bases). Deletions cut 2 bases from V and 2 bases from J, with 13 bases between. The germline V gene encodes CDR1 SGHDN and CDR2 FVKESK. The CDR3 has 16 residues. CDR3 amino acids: CASSQLQGKPYNEQFF. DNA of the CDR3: TGTGCCAGCAGCCAACTACAGGGAAAGCCCTACAATGAGCAGTTCTTC.

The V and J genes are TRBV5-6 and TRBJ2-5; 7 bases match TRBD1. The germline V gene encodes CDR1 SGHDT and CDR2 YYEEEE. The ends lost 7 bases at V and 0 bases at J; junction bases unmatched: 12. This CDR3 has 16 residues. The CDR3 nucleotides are TGTGCCAGCTCCCAAGAAAGGGGGCTACACCAAGAGACCCAGTACTTC. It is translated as CASSQERGLHQETQYF.

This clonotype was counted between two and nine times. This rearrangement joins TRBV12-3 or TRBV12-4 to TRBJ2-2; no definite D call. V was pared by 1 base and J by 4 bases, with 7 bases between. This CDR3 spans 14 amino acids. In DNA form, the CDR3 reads TGTGCCAGCAGTTTAGAGATGGGCACCGGGGAGCTGTTTTTT. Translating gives CASSLEMGTGELFF.

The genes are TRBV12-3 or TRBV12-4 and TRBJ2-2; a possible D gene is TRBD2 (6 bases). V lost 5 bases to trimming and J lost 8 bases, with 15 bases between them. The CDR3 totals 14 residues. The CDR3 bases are TGTGCCAGCAGTCCGGGACTCCTGGAAGGGGAGCTGTTTTTT. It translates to CASSPGLLEGELFF.

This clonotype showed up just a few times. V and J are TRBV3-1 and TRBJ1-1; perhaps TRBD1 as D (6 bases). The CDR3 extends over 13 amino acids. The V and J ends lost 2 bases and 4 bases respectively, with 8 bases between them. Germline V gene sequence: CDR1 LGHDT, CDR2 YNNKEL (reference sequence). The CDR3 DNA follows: TGTGCCAGCAGCCAAACAGGGACCACTGAAGCTTTCTTT. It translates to CASSQTGTTEAFF.

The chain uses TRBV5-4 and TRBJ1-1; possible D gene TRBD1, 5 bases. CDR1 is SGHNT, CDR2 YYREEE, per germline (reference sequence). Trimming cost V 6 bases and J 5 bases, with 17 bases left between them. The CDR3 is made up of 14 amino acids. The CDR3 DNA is TGTGCCAGCATCATTTATGGTAGGGGAACTGAAGCTTTCTTT. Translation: CASIIYGRGTEAFF.

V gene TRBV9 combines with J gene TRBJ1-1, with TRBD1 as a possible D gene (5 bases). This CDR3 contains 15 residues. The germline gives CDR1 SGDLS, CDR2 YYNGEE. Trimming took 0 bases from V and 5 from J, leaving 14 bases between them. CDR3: CASSVVPGEGTEAFF. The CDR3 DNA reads TGTGCCAGCAGCGTAGTCCCGGGGGAAGGTACTGAAGCTTTCTTT.

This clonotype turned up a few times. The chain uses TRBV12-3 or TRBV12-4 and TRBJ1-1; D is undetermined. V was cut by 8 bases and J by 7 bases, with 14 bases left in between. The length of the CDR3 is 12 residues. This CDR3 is CASSAPRGEAFF. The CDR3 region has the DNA TGTGCCAGCTCCGCTCCTCGGGGTGAAGCTTTCTTT.

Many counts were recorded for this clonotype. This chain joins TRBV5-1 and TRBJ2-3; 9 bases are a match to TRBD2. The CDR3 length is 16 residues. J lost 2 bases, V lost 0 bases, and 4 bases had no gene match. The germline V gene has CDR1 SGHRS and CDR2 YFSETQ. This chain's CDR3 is CASSLALAGNTDTQYF. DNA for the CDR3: TGCGCCAGCAGCTTGGCCCTAGCGGGAAACACAGATACGCAGTATTTT.

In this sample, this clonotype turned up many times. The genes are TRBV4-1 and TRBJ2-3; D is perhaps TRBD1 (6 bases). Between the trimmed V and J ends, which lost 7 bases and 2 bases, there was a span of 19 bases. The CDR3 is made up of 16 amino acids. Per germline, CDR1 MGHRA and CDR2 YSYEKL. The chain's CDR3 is CASTTKRDRTTDTQYF. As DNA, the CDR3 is TGCGCCAGCACCACCAAGAGAGACAGGACCACAGATACGCAGTATTTT.

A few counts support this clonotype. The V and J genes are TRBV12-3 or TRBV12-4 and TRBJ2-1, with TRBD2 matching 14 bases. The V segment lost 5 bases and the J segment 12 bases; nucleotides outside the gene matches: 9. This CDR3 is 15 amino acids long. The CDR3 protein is CASSPLGLAGDGQFF. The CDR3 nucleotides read TGTGCCAGCAGTCCCTTGGGACTAGCGGGGGACGGGCAGTTCTTC.